This T cell receptor beta chain is from a study of PD-1 blockade in classical Hodgkin lymphoma. V was clipped by 3 bases and J by 4 bases, with 10 bases between them. The CDR3 sequence is 13 residues long. Germline loops: CDR1 MGHRA, CDR2 YSYEKL. Relapse was seen in all patients after autologous stem cell transplantation, and brentuximab vedotin exposure was variable. Complete response, partial response or progressive disease was recorded as best response. Findings and caveats of the study: CD4+ TCR diversity climbed significantly by C4D1, unlike CD8+ TCR diversity.

Turning to this clone: Its antigen is as yet unknown.

Some clones are missing from TCRdb's copy, which holds only in-frame ones; the method was immunoSEQ multiplex PCR. The sample records about 60,000 clones, about 88% being singletons. This specimen consisted of peripheral blood mononuclear cells (PBMCs), obtained at baseline. This sequence was found in a human donor with classical Hodgkin lymphoma. The chain has TRBV4-1 and TRBJ2-7; a weak D match, TRBD1 (5 bases). CDR3 bases: TGCGCCAGCAGCCATCCTGACAGATACGAGCAGTACTTC. Its protein product is CASSHPDRYEQYF.